This T cell receptor (beta chain) was sequenced during a study of T cells in Graves' hyperthyroidism and ophthalmopathy. Study details: Blood from the periphery was taken at initial diagnosis, before any treatment.

Aged 18 to 65, the patients had hyperthyroidism that was newly diagnosed and had lasted under 2 months. Clinical symptoms, serum thyroxine and TRAb, thyroid ultrasound and orbital computed tomography together formed the diagnostic basis. Regions amplified from RNA transcripts were the TCR beta CDR3 regions. First-round RT-PCR with HTBI primers amplified the TCR CDR3 region. From the multiplex PCR reads, TCRdb called clonotypes with MiXCR, one entry per CDR3 protein. The table includes some 350,000 distinct CDR3 sequences, 15% to 18% detected once. The sequence was collected from a woman aged 18-29 years with Graves' hyperthyroidism that later progressed to Graves' ophthalmopathy. The sequenced sample was blood.

The CDR3 sequence: CASSQDSVVPQYF. The CDR3 bases are TGCGCCAGCAGCCAAGACTCAGTCGTTCCGCAGTATTTT. The chain couples TRBV4-1 to TRBJ2-3; D gene uncertain. This CDR3 comprises 13 residues. Trimming took off 0 bases at V and 10 bases at J, with 11 bases between the two ends. The germline V gene has CDR1 MGHRA and CDR2 YSYEKL.